A selection of T cell receptor beta chains follows, all from one sample in a study of OX40 agonist ivuxolimab in advanced cancers. Here immunoSEQ multiplex PCR was the method, and the copy in TCRdb shows in-frame clones only, minus some. Among roughly 30,000 clones listed, 80% to 95% were seen once. Sequencing was performed on CD4+ or CD8+ T cells sorted from blood, taken in a trial of the OX40 agonist ivuxolimab. Receptors originate from an adult with an advanced solid tumor such as melanoma, head and neck, liver or kidney cancer. Each CDR3 is given with its conserved first and last residue. The order of the fields is J gene, V gene, clone size, D gene, CDR3 DNA, CDR3 protein. The D gene is left open where the match is weak. Clone size, where shown, is once, few, many, or a class for clones that have expanded.

>TRBJ1-4|TRBV6-6|-|-
TGTGCCAGCAGTTACTCGTTCCGGGGTGGGGAAAAACTGTTTTTT
CASSYSFRGGEKLFF
>TRBJ2-5|TRBV29-1|-|TRBD2
TGCAGCGGGCTCGGACTAGCGGGACAAGAGACCCAGTACTTC
CSGLGLAGQETQYF
>TRBJ2-7|TRBV6-1|-|-
TGTGCCAGCAGTGCTCGACTATCGCAATACGAGCAGTACTTC
CASSARLSQYEQYF
>TRBJ1-4|TRBV7-9|-|-
TGTGCCAGCAGCCGACCACAGGGAGGGGATGAAAAACTGTTTTTT
CASSRPQGGDEKLFF
>TRBJ2-7|TRBV13|-|-
TGTGCCAGCAGCTTAGGAGCGGGCACCTACGAGCAGTACTTC
CASSLGAGTYEQYF
>TRBJ2-7|TRBV6-1|-|-
TGTGCCAGCAGTATTGGGATATCCTACGAGCAGTACTTC
CASSIGISYEQYF
>TRBJ2-2|TRBV13|-|-
TGTGCCAGCAGTGTCATCGGATGGGGCGGGCGGGACACCGGGGAGCTGTTTTTT
CASSVIGWGGRDTGELFF
>TRBJ2-1|TRBV5-4|medium-sized|-
TGTGCCAGCAGGGAGGGGGGGCGCGATGAGCAGTTCTTC
CASREGGRDEQFF
>TRBJ2-7|TRBV29-1|-|TRBD1
TGCAGCGTAGGACAGGGATGGGTAAACGAGCAGTACTTC
CSVGQGWVNEQYF
>TRBJ2-7|TRBV11-1|-|-
TGTGCCAGCAGCTTTTACGGGGGGCCCTACGAGCAGTACTTC
CASSFYGGPYEQYF
>TRBJ1-4|TRBV18|-|TRBD1
TGTGCCAGCTCACCTACAGGACAGGGCGACGAAAAACTGTTTTTT
CASSPTGQGDEKLFF
>TRBJ2-7|TRBV6-6|-|-
TGTGCCAGCAGTTTGGACTGGACGACTTACGAGCAGTACTTC
CASSLDWTTYEQYF
>TRBJ2-7|TRBV6-1|-|-
TGTGCCAGCAGTGCCACGGGCGGAGCCTACGAGCAGTACTTC
CASSATGGAYEQYF
>TRBJ2-7|TRBV25-1|-|TRBD2
TGTGCCAGCAGTCTCGGCGGGGGGCCAAACGAGCAGTACTTC
CASSLGGGPNEQYF
>TRBJ2-1|TRBV7-9|-|TRBD2
TGTGCCAGCACCCTCAGCGGAGCTAGCGGGATCTACAATGAGCAGTTCTTC
CASTLSGASGIYNEQFF
>TRBJ2-7|TRBV6-4|-|-
TGTGCCAGCAGTGCCTGGGACGGGACCTACGAGCAGTACTTC
CASSAWDGTYEQYF
>TRBJ1-2|TRBV29-1|-|TRBD1
TGCAGCGTTGACCAGGGGGGCGCGGCCTATGGCTACACCTTC
CSVDQGGAAYGYTF
>TRBJ2-7|TRBV27|-|TRBD2
TGTGCCAGCAGTCCCAACGGACTAGCGGGGTACGAGCAGTACTTC
CASSPNGLAGYEQYF
>TRBJ2-7|TRBV7-3|-|-
TGTGCCAGCAGCCCTATTCAGGGTTCTAACTACTACGAGCAGTACTTC
CASSPIQGSNYYEQYF
>TRBJ2-2|TRBV27|-|-
TGTGCCAGCAGTTTCAGTTTGGGGGAGCATACCGGGGAGCTGTTTTTT
CASSFSLGEHTGELFF
>TRBJ2-1|TRBV5-1|-|-
TGCGCCAGCAGCTCGGGGGAGCTCCTCTACAATGAGCAGTTCTTC
CASSSGELLYNEQFF